A single sample gave rise to the 7 T cell receptor beta chains below, sequenced in a study of PD-1 blockade in classical Hodgkin lymphoma. Clones were sequenced by immunoSEQ multiplex PCR, and TCRdb holds only the in-frame ones, with some missing. Found here are 40,000 or so clones, less than 80% of them singletons; the top ten hold 9.5% to 12%. All patients experienced relapse after autologous stem cell transplantation, and brentuximab vedotin exposure was variable. Sequences were derived from peripheral blood mononuclear cells (PBMCs), sampled at baseline. The receptors were gathered from a human donor with classical Hodgkin lymphoma.

The J gene is TRBJ2-2, the V gene TRBV5-1; 12 positions agree with TRBD1. The ends lost 1 base at V and 6 bases at J; junction bases unmatched: 4. This CDR3 comprises 16 residues. CDR1 is SGHRS, CDR2 YFSETQ, per germline. Here the CDR3 DNA reads TGCGCCAGCAGCTTGCATGGGACAGGGGGCGCCGGGGAGCTGTTTTTT. Its translation: CASSLHGTGGAGELFF.

V and J are TRBV6-5 and TRBJ1-5; D is undetermined. Germline CDR1 MNHEY, CDR2 SVGAGI. Trimming stripped 6 bases from V and 0 bases from J, with 6 bases between. The CDR3 is 13 amino acids. The CDR3 loop reads CASRSRSNQPQHF. The CDR3 DNA follows: TGTGCCAGCAGGTCCCGTAGCAATCAGCCCCAGCATTTT.

This rearrangement joins TRBV4-1 to TRBJ2-2; 12 bases are shared with TRBD1. V shed 3 bases and J 2 bases; nucleotides not matched to a gene: 4. Germline CDR1 reads MGHRA; CDR2 reads YSYEKL. This CDR3 is 17 amino acids long. The CDR3 DNA sequence: TGCGCCAGCAGCCACCCGGGACAGGGGGCCAACACCGGGGAGCTGTTTTTT. This codes for CASSHPGQGANTGELFF.

This clone was observed a single time. This rearrangement joins TRBV6-5 to TRBJ2-7; 7 bases map to TRBD2. With 6 bases clipped from V and 1 base from J, the junction kept 9 bases outside the gene matches. CDR1 is MNHEY, CDR2 SVGAGI, per germline. The CDR3 is 15 residues long. Here the CDR3 reads CASSPSSGVSYEQYF. The CDR3 DNA reads TGTGCCAGCAGCCCGTCTAGCGGTGTGTCCTACGAGCAGTACTTC.

V is TRBV11-3 and J is TRBJ2-2, with D possibly matching TRBD2 (5 bases). V was clipped by 1 base and J by 6 bases, with 9 bases between them. CDR3 size: 14 residues. Germline values: CDR1 SGHNT, CDR2 YENEEA. DNA for the CDR3: TGTGCCAGCAGCTTAGCGGGCGGGCCCGGGGAGCTGTTTTTT. Its translation is CASSLAGGPGELFF.

The sample holds a few counts of this clone. This sample also contains other DNA sequences that code for the same CDR3. The genes are TRBV7-3 and TRBJ2-5; D ambiguous. The CDR3 sequence is 13 residues long. Germline loops: CDR1 SGHTA, CDR2 FQGTGA. V was shortened by 1 base and J by 5 bases, with 8 bases between the two germline ends. The CDR3 DNA reads TGTGCCAGCAGCTTAAGTCTCGGGGAGACCCAGTACTTC. Translation gives CASSLSLGETQYF. Looking up the rest from reference TRBV7-3 and TRBJ2-5 gives the full variable domain: GAGVSQTPSNKVTEKGKYVELRCDPISGHTALYWYRQSLGQGPEFLIYFQGTGAADDSGLPNDRFFAVRPEGSVSTLKIQRTERGDSAVYLCASSLSLGETQYFGPGTRLLVL.

The chain couples TRBV19 to TRBJ2-3; D not resolved. Per germline, CDR1 LNHDA and CDR2 SQIVND (reference sequence). This CDR3 spans 15 amino acids. The V gene lost 4 bases and the J gene lost 6 bases, with 17 bases spanning the gap. In nucleotides, the CDR3 is TGTGCCAGTAGTACACCCGGGCCTACCGGGGATACGCAGTATTTT. Amino acid sequence: CASSTPGPTGDTQYF. The whole variable domain, filled in from reference TRBV19 and TRBJ2-3, reads DGGITQSPKYLFRKEGQNVTLSCEQNLNHDAMYWYRQDPGQGLRLIYYSQIVNDFQKGDIAEGYSVSREKKESFPLTVTSAQKNPTAFYLCASSTPGPTGDTQYFGPGTRLTVL.